Listed below are T cell receptor beta chains from one sample, sequenced in a study of T cells in Graves' hyperthyroidism and ophthalmopathy. TCRdb fed the multiplex PCR reads into MiXCR, producing one record per CDR3 protein. Among about 760,000 distinct CDR3 sequences listed, around a third were seen once. Sequencing was done on a sample of blood. All receptors derive from a woman between 40 and 50 years old with Graves' hyperthyroidism. Each CDR3 is given with its conserved first and last residue. D genes are given only for firm matches. Expanded clones are given a class, and other clones once, few, many or no size at all.

v_gene	j_gene	abundance	d_gene	CDR3aa	CDR3nt
TRBV6-5	TRBJ2-6	few	.	CASLPRIGTGANVLTF	TGTGCCAGCCTTCCGAGAATTGGGACTGGGGCCAACGTCCTGACTTTC
TRBV4-3	TRBJ1-6	few	TRBD1	CASSQEDRDNSPLHF	TGCGCCAGCAGCCAAGAGGACAGGGATAATTCACCCCTCCACTTT
TRBV7-2	TRBJ2-3	few	TRBD2	CASRGLAGSTDTQYF	TGTGCCAGCAGGGGACTAGCGGGAAGCACAGATACGCAGTATTTT
TRBV7-8	TRBJ2-7	.	TRBD2	CASSTELAGKYEQYF	TGTGCCAGCAGCACGGAACTAGCGGGAAAATACGAGCAGTACTTC
TRBV7-9	TRBJ1-2	few	.	CASSSGDKGYTF	TGTGCCAGCAGCTCTGGAGACAAAGGCTACACCTTC
TRBV20-1	TRBJ1-3	many	.	CSARDKNTIYF	TGCAGTGCTAGAGATAAAAACACCATATATTTT
TRBV10-3	TRBJ2-7	.	.	CASGTELTGFHGQYF	TGTGCCAGCGGGACCGAATTGACAGGTTTCCACGGGCAGTACTTC
TRBV7-9	TRBJ1-6	.	.	CASSLRGRFLYNSPLHF	TGTGCCAGCAGCTTACGGGGACGGTTTCTCTATAATTCACCCCTCCACTTT
TRBV10-3	TRBJ1-4	.	TRBD1	CAIRQGHEKLFF	TGTGCCATCCGACAGGGGCATGAAAAACTGTTTTTT
TRBV20-1	TRBJ1-3	.	TRBD1	CSARIDREPSVRDTIYF	TGCAGTGCTAGGATCGACAGGGAGCCGTCGGTTAGGGACACCATATATTTT
TRBV20-1	TRBJ1-1	.	.	CSARDGANTEAFF	TGCAGTGCTAGAGATGGGGCTAACACTGAAGCTTTCTTT
TRBV19	TRBJ1-1	many	.	CASSNGDSLNTEAFF	TGTGCCAGTAGTAACGGGGATTCGTTGAACACTGAAGCTTTCTTT
TRBV5-1	TRBJ2-5	.	.	CASSLERGEETQYF	TGCGCCAGCAGCTTGGAAAGGGGGGAAGAGACCCAGTACTTC
TRBV7-3	TRBJ1-1	many	.	CASSLWTVATSNTEAFF	TGTGCCAGCAGCTTATGGACCGTGGCGACATCTAACACTGAAGCTTTCTTT
TRBV15	TRBJ2-3	.	TRBD1	CATSTGQGSTDTQYF	TGTGCCACCAGCACGGGACAGGGGTCCACAGATACGCAGTATTTT
TRBV12-3/TRBV12-4	TRBJ1-5	many	.	CASSLLSSNQPQHF	TGTGCCAGCAGTTTGTTGTCGAGCAATCAGCCCCAGCATTTT
TRBV19	TRBJ1-6	.	.	CARSTDNENSPLHF	TGTGCCAGAAGTACCGACAATGAGAATTCACCCCTCCACTTT
TRBV7-9	TRBJ2-7	few	.	CASSFSGSGPYEQYF	TGTGCCAGCAGCTTTTCCGGTAGCGGCCCCTACGAGCAGTACTTC
TRBV2	TRBJ2-7	few	.	CASSFPGMLSYEQYF	TGTGCCAGCAGTTTTCCGGGGATGCTCTCCTACGAGCAGTACTTC
TRBV7-2	TRBJ1-5	.	.	CASSQDVGASNQPQHF	TGCGCCAGCAGCCAAGATGTTGGGGCGAGCAATCAGCCCCAGCATTTT
TRBV6-1	TRBJ2-5	.	TRBD1	CASSQAGTESRETQYF	TGTGCCAGCAGCCAAGCCGGGACAGAATCTAGGGAGACCCAGTACTTC
TRBV4-3	TRBJ1-1	few	.	CASSQDTATTEAFF	TGCGCCAGCAGCCAAGATACAGCCACCACCGAAGCTTTCTTT
TRBV10-3	TRBJ2-2	once	TRBD2	CASSTRLAGGPNTGELFF	TGTGCCAGCAGTACGAGACTAGCGGGAGGCCCGAACACCGGGGAGCTGTTTTTT
TRBV12-3/TRBV12-4	TRBJ1-1	many	TRBD1	CASSSDRANTEAFF	TGTGCCAGCAGTTCCGACAGGGCGAACACTGAAGCTTTCTTT
TRBV20-1	TRBJ1-2	.	TRBD1	CSAGTGRPYGYTF	TGCAGTGCTGGGACAGGCCGCCCCTATGGCTACACCTTC
TRBV10-3	TRBJ1-4	once	TRBD1	CASSRPRGQEEKLFF	TGTGCCAGCTCACGACCCAGGGGGCAGGAGGAAAAACTGTTTTTT
TRBV7-9	TRBJ1-3	many	.	CASSRLSSGNTIYF	TGTGCCAGCAGTCGACTCAGCTCTGGAAACACCATATATTTT
TRBV20-1	TRBJ1-1	.	.	CSVRGGRAVNTEAFF	TGCAGTGTCAGAGGTGGGAGGGCGGTGAACACTGAAGCTTTCTTT
TRBV19	TRBJ1-1	many	.	CASRGRVDTEAFF	TGTGCCAGTAGAGGCAGGGTGGATACTGAAGCTTTCTTT
TRBV7-9	TRBJ1-5	.	TRBD1	CASSQGGGRNQHF	TGTGCCAGCAGCCAAGGGGGCGGACGGAATCAGCATTTT
TRBV7-9	TRBJ1-3	.	.	CASSHPPQGGNTIYF	TGTGCCAGCAGCCATCCCCCCCAGGGAGGGAACACCATATATTTT
TRBV13	TRBJ1-2	many	.	CASSVLSGGRDGYTF	TGTGCCAGCAGCGTGTTGTCCGGGGGGCGCGATGGCTACACCTTC
TRBV10-3	TRBJ2-7	once	.	CASRSRETYEQYF	TGTGCCAGCAGGAGCAGGGAGACCTACGAGCAGTACTTC
TRBV7-2	TRBJ1-5	many	.	CASSFISNQPQHF	TGTGCCAGCAGCTTTATTAGCAATCAGCCCCAGCATTTT
TRBV7-9	TRBJ1-2	.	.	CASSQGLGGYTF	TGTGCCAGCAGCCAAGGGCTAGGGGGCTACACCTTC
TRBV7-2	TRBJ1-4	few	.	CASRPSGTKQEKLFF	TGTGCCAGCAGACCATCCGGGACAAAGCAGGAAAAACTGTTTTTT
TRBV20-1	TRBJ2-7	few	TRBD2	CSARNTGGGGLEQYF	TGCAGTGCCAGGAACACCGGGGGGGGGGGCCTCGAGCAGTACTTC
TRBV7-8	TRBJ2-1	many	TRBD2	CASSHPGRGGLNEQFF	TGTGCCAGCAGCCACCCGGGGCGGGGGGGCCTCAATGAGCAGTTCTTC
TRBV7-9	TRBJ1-5	.	.	CASSGNLGNQPQHF	TGTGCCAGCAGTGGGAATTTAGGCAATCAGCCCCAGCATTTT
TRBV6-5	TRBJ1-1	few	.	CASSSITGEAFF	TGTGCCAGCAGTTCAATAACAGGTGAAGCTTTCTTT
TRBV15	TRBJ2-7	.	TRBD1	CATSRETGGYEQYF	TGTGCCACCAGCAGAGAGACAGGGGGCTACGAGCAGTACTTC
TRBV7-2	TRBJ2-5	.	TRBD2	CASSSRLAKETQYF	TGTGCCAGCAGCTCCCGACTAGCGAAAGAGACCCAGTACTTC
TRBV29-1	TRBJ2-7	many	.	CSVEDPTRVSEQYF	TGCAGCGTTGAAGATCCGACTAGGGTAAGCGAGCAGTACTTC
TRBV7-2	TRBJ1-1	.	TRBD1	CASSWGQRGSEAFF	TGTGCCAGCAGCTGGGGACAGCGGGGAAGTGAAGCTTTCTTT
TRBV4-1	TRBJ1-1	.	.	CASSQDRSRRSEAFF	TGCGCCAGCAGCCAAGATAGATCCCGGCGAAGTGAAGCTTTCTTT